Listed below are T cell receptor beta chains from one sample, sequenced in a study of identical twins. TCRdb itself ran the 5' RACE reads through MiXCR, one entry per CDR3 protein. The sample yields fewer than 550,000 distinct CDR3 sequences, 15% seen once. The same sample was also studied in work on yellow fever vaccine responses in identical twins.

The specimen sequenced was CD4+ T cells sorted from blood. These TCRs come from a woman under 30 in good health. Both conserved end residues are trimmed from each CDR3. Each record gives: V gene, J gene, CDR3 protein.

V gene: TRBV5-8; J gene: TRBJ2-3; CDR3 protein: ASSFGVIRTDTQY
V gene: TRBV12-3/TRBV12-4; J gene: TRBJ2-7; CDR3 protein: ASSPPGGANYEQY
V gene: TRBV14; J gene: TRBJ2-7; CDR3 protein: ASSPRGAGELHEQY
V gene: TRBV2; J gene: TRBJ2-2; CDR3 protein: ASKARFLAGGSGELF
V gene: TRBV2; J gene: TRBJ2-1; CDR3 protein: ASSGGPGRFYNEQF
V gene: TRBV12-3/TRBV12-4; J gene: TRBJ2-1; CDR3 protein: ASSPIGGTYNEQF
V gene: TRBV5-5; J gene: TRBJ2-7; CDR3 protein: ASSRHMGYEQY
V gene: TRBV12-3/TRBV12-4; J gene: TRBJ2-5; CDR3 protein: ASSLVQGGETQY
V gene: TRBV4-1; J gene: TRBJ2-3; CDR3 protein: ASSPASSSTDTQY
V gene: TRBV11-2; J gene: TRBJ2-5; CDR3 protein: ASSLGGWGLVVPKWETQY
V gene: TRBV15; J gene: TRBJ2-2; CDR3 protein: ATNPPGEKQWRELF
V gene: TRBV3-1; J gene: TRBJ2-1; CDR3 protein: ASSQVRRMDGNEQF
V gene: TRBV12-3/TRBV12-4; J gene: TRBJ2-7; CDR3 protein: ASSPIVGGSYEQY
V gene: TRBV12-3/TRBV12-4; J gene: TRBJ2-7; CDR3 protein: ASTPNPGTGGSYEQY
V gene: TRBV10-3; J gene: TRBJ1-5; CDR3 protein: AISVGDSNQPQH
V gene: TRBV24-1; J gene: TRBJ1-5; CDR3 protein: ATSAVTGSNQPQH
V gene: TRBV6-5; J gene: TRBJ2-5; CDR3 protein: ASSYSWTSGKAGETQY
V gene: TRBV4-1; J gene: TRBJ2-1; CDR3 protein: ASSLFGTSRDYNEQF
V gene: TRBV6-4; J gene: TRBJ2-1; CDR3 protein: ASSDSMWEGPNEQF
V gene: TRBV5-6; J gene: TRBJ2-1; CDR3 protein: ASSLEREGFLNEQF
V gene: TRBV20-1; J gene: TRBJ2-2; CDR3 protein: SARDPRGAPGELF
V gene: TRBV2; J gene: TRBJ2-5; CDR3 protein: ASKVAALQETQY
V gene: TRBV5-1; J gene: TRBJ2-5; CDR3 protein: ASTGPEGGSQY
V gene: TRBV29-1; J gene: TRBJ2-3; CDR3 protein: SVERDDRLTDTQY
V gene: TRBV6-5; J gene: TRBJ2-3; CDR3 protein: ASSSQISSTDTQY
V gene: TRBV12-3/TRBV12-4; J gene: TRBJ2-1; CDR3 protein: ASSLGGGAMNEQF
V gene: TRBV28; J gene: TRBJ2-5; CDR3 protein: ASSFLSGGQETQY
V gene: TRBV29-1; J gene: TRBJ1-2; CDR3 protein: SVVGTRDYGYT
V gene: TRBV18; J gene: TRBJ1-2; CDR3 protein: ASSPPGTGAINYGYT
V gene: TRBV5-6; J gene: TRBJ1-1; CDR3 protein: ASSLEGGNSEAF
V gene: TRBV12-3/TRBV12-4; J gene: TRBJ1-5; CDR3 protein: ASSVDTSNQPQH
V gene: TRBV6-5; J gene: TRBJ1-5; CDR3 protein: ASSYVAGDQPQH
V gene: TRBV18; J gene: TRBJ1-1; CDR3 protein: ASSPRTGSRTEAF
V gene: TRBV18; J gene: TRBJ2-2; CDR3 protein: ASSRTTVGTGELF
V gene: TRBV24-1; J gene: TRBJ2-1; CDR3 protein: ATSDFGTAINEQF
V gene: TRBV5-1; J gene: TRBJ1-4; CDR3 protein: ASSLDRVNEKLF
V gene: TRBV12-3/TRBV12-4; J gene: TRBJ2-6; CDR3 protein: ASSVAGVPGANVLT
V gene: TRBV5-1; J gene: TRBJ2-6; CDR3 protein: ASSLRDPTFSGANVLT
V gene: TRBV20-1; J gene: TRBJ2-7; CDR3 protein: SARRGGLAEGEQY
V gene: TRBV12-3/TRBV12-4; J gene: TRBJ2-5; CDR3 protein: ASSLTRETQY
V gene: TRBV11-2; J gene: TRBJ1-4; CDR3 protein: ASSLGQGAPNEKLF
V gene: TRBV29-1; J gene: TRBJ2-5; CDR3 protein: SVEREGQGGGETQY
V gene: TRBV20-1; J gene: TRBJ2-7; CDR3 protein: SARGAGLAGTMSIYEQY
V gene: TRBV19; J gene: TRBJ2-1; CDR3 protein: ASSTRGDNEQF
V gene: TRBV5-4; J gene: TRBJ1-2; CDR3 protein: ASSLMTVTSYGYT
V gene: TRBV4-1; J gene: TRBJ2-2; CDR3 protein: ASSQDLNKNTGELF
V gene: TRBV20-1; J gene: TRBJ2-1; CDR3 protein: SARTGTGVGNEQF
V gene: TRBV15; J gene: TRBJ2-3; CDR3 protein: ATSRESRSIGTDTQY